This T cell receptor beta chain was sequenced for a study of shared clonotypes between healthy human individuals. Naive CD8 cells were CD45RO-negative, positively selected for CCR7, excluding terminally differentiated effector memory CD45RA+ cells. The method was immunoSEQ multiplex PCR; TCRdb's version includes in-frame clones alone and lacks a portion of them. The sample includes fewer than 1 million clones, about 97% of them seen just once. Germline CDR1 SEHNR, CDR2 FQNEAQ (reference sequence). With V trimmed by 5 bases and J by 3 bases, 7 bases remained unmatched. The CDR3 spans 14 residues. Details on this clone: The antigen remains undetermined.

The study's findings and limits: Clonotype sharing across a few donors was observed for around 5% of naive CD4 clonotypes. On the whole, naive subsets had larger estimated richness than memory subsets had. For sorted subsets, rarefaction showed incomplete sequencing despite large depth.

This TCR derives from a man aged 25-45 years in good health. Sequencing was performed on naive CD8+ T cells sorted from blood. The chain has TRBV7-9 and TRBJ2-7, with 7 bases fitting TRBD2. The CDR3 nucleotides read TGTGCCAGCAGCCCGCTAGCGGCTAACTACGAGCAGTACTTC. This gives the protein CASSPLAANYEQYF. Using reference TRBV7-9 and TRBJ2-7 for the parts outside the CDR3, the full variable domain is DTGVSQNPRHKITKRGQNVTFRCDPISEHNRLYWYRQTLGQGPEFLTYFQNEAQLEKSRLLSDRFSAERPKGSFSTLEIQRTEQGDSAMYLCASSPLAANYEQYFGPGTRLTVT.